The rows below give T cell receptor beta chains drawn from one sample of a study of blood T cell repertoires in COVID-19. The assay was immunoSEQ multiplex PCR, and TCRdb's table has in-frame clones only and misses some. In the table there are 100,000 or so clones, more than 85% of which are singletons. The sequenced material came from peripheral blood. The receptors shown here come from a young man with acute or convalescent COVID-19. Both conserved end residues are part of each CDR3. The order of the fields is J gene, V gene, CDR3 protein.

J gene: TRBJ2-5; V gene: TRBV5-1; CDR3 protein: CASSSLESGQETQYF
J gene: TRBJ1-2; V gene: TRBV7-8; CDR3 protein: CASSLGARLGANYGYTF
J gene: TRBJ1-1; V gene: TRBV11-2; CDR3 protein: CASSLTGGNTEAFF
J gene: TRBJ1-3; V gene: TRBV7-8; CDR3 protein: CASSPRGQTGDTIYF
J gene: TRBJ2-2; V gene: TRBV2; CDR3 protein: CASLVGQGITGELFF
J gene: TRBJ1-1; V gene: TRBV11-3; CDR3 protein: CASSPRQGSDTEAFF
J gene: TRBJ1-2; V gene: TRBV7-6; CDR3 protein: CASSLGGNDGYTF
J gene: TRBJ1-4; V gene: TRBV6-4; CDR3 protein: CASSRTADPNEKLFF
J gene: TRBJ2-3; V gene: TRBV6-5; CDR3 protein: CASSYTGTVTDTQYF
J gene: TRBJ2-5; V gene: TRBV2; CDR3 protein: CASRHGHGRGQETQYF
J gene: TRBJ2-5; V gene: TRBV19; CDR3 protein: CASRSRGQETQYF
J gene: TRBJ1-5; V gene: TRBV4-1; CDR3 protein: CASSQGTPGVQHF
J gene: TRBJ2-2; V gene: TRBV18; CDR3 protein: CASSEGANGELFF
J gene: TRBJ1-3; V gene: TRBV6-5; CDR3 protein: CASSYRVPGNTIYF
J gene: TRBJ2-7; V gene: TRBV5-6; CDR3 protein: CASSATLTGGAYEQYF
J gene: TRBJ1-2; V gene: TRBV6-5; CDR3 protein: CASTIGGGLYGYTF
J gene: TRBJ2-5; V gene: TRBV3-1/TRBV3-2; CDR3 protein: CASSQDTGEETQYF
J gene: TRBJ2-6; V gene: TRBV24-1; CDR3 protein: CATSDSGSGANVLTF
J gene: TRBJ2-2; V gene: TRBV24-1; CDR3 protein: CATSDSDRFTGELFF
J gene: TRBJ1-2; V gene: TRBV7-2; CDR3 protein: CASSLQGEGYGYTF
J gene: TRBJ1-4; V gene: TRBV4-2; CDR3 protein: CASSQDRGEKLFF
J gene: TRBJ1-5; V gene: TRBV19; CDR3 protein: CASSIGDGENQPQHF
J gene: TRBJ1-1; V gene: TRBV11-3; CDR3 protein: CASSLVETAEAFF
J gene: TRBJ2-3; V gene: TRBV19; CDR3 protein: CASIGTTPSTDTQYF
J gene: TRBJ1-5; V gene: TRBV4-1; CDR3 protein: CASSIRPQWGPPEPQHF
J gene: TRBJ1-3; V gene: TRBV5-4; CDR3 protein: CASSLGGGIVGNTIYF
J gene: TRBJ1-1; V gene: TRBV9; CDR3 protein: CASSGQTGKNTEAFF
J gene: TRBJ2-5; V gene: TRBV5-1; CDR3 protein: CASSSVAVEETQYF
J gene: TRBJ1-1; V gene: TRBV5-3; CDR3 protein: CARSSITRDTFSEAFF
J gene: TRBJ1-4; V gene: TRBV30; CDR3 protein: CAWSLRQGAGEKLFF
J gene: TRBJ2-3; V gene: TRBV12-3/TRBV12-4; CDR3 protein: CASRGPYAQYF